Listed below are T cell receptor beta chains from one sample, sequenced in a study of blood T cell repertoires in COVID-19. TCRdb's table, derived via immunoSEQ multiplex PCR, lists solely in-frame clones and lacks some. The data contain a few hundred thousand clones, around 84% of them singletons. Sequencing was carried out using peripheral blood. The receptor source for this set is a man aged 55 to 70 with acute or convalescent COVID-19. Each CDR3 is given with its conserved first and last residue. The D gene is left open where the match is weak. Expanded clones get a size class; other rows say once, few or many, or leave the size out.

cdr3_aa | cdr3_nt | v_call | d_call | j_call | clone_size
CASSGAQGQGAIYGYTF | TGTGCCAGCAGTGGAGCCCAGGGACAGGGCGCAATCTATGGCTACACCTTC | TRBV6-1 | TRBD1 | TRBJ1-2 | .
CASSRGQGAGELFF | TGTGCCAGCAGCCGCGGACAGGGGGCCGGGGAGCTGTTTTTT | TRBV6-2/TRBV6-3 | TRBD1 | TRBJ2-2 | .
CASSLQGGRAGELFF | TGTGCCAGCAGCCTCCAGGGGGGCCGGGCCGGGGAGCTGTTTTTT | TRBV6-5 | . | TRBJ2-2 | few
CASSHQTGTGLNYGYTF | TGTGCCAGCAGCCACCAGACTGGGACAGGTTTGAACTATGGCTACACCTTC | TRBV3-1/TRBV3-2 | TRBD1 | TRBJ1-2 | .
CAISLGQTNQPQHF | TGTGCCATCAGCCTCGGACAGACGAATCAGCCCCAGCATTTT | TRBV10-3 | . | TRBJ1-5 | .
CASSPSSGNEQFF | TGTGCCAGCAGTCCATCTAGCGGGAACGAGCAGTTCTTC | TRBV28 | TRBD2 | TRBJ2-1 | .
CASSPQRDRGTEAFF | TGTGCCAGCTCACCTCAACGGGACAGGGGCACTGAAGCTTTCTTT | TRBV18 | TRBD1 | TRBJ1-1 | .
CASSRLGGQPQHF | TGTGCCAGCAGCCGATTGGGGGGGCAGCCCCAGCATTTT | TRBV3-1/TRBV3-2 | . | TRBJ1-5 | .
CAISERTRGGTGELFF | TGTGCCATCAGTGAGCGGACTAGAGGGGGCACCGGGGAGCTGTTTTTT | TRBV10-3 | . | TRBJ2-2 | .
CSVENSFYNEQFF | TGCAGCGTTGAAAACAGTTTCTACAATGAGCAGTTCTTC | TRBV29-1 | . | TRBJ2-1 | .
CASSGPSDTDTQYF | TGTGCCAGCAGTGGGCCTAGCGACACAGATACGCAGTATTTT | TRBV25-1 | . | TRBJ2-3 | .
CASSYPTGTGNLAFF | TGTGCCAGCAGTTACCCAACCGGGACAGGGAACCTAGCTTTCTTT | TRBV6-5 | TRBD1 | TRBJ1-1 | .
CASSLQTVFGDEQYF | TGCGCCAGCAGCCTACAGACAGTGTTTGGGGACGAGCAGTACTTC | TRBV5-1 | . | TRBJ2-7 | .
CASSLVGAETQYF | TGTGCCAGCAGCTTGGTGGGAGCGGAGACCCAGTACTTC | TRBV5-4 | . | TRBJ2-5 | .
CASSPGLAISSYNEQFF | TGTGCCAGCAGCCCCGGACTAGCGATAAGCTCCTACAATGAGCAGTTCTTC | TRBV11-2 | TRBD2 | TRBJ2-1 | .
CASSPTAGSTEAFF | TGTGCCAGCAGCCCGACAGCCGGGAGCACTGAAGCTTTCTTT | TRBV2 | . | TRBJ1-1 | .
CASSLEEDRVYEQYF | TGTGCCAGCAGCTTAGAAGAGGACAGGGTCTACGAGCAGTACTTC | TRBV11-2 | TRBD1 | TRBJ2-7 | .
CASSPNRNSPLHF | TGTGCCAGCTCACCAAATAGAAATTCACCCCTCCACTTT | TRBV18 | . | TRBJ1-6 | .
CASRGASGEQYF | TGTGCCAGCAGGGGGGCCTCGGGGGAGCAGTACTTC | TRBV2 | . | TRBJ2-7 | .
CASSIRHGTPAYEQYF | TGTGCCAGTAGTATACGGCACGGGACTCCTGCCTACGAGCAGTACTTC | TRBV19 | . | TRBJ2-7 | .
CASSLQGWGGYTF | TGTGCCAGCAGCTTACAGGGCTGGGGAGGCTACACCTTC | TRBV7-9 | . | TRBJ1-2 | .